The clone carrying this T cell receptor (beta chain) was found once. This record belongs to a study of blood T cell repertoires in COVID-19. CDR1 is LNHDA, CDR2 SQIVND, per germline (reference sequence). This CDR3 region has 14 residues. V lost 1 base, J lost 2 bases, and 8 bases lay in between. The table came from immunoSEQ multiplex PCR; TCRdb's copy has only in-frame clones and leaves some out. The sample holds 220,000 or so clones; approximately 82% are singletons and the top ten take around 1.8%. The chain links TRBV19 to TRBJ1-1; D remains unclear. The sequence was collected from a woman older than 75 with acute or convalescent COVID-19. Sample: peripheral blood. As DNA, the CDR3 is TGTGCCAGTAGTATAGCAACTCGAAACACTGAAGCTTTCTTT. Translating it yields CASSIATRNTEAFF.